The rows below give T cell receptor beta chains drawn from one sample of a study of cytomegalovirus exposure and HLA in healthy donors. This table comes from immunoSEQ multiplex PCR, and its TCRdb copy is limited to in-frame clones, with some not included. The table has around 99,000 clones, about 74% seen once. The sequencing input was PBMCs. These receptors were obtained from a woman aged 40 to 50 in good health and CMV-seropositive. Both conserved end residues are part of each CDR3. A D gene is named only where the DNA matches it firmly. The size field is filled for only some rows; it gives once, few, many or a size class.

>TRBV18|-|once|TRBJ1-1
CASSPRLGTDEAFF
TGTGCCAGCTCACCTAGGCTAGGGACTGATGAAGCTTTCTTT
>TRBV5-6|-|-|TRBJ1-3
CASSNTPGNTIYF
TGTGCCAGCAGCAACACACCTGGAAACACCATATATTTT
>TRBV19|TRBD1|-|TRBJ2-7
CASSRRDRVVGEQYF
TGTGCCAGTAGTAGACGGGACAGGGTCGTCGGCGAGCAGTACTTC
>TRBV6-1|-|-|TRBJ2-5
CASSEAEQETQYF
TGTGCCAGCAGTGAAGCGGAGCAAGAGACCCAGTACTTC
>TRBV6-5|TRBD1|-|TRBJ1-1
CASSWTGVMNTEAFF
TGTGCCAGCAGTTGGACAGGGGTAATGAACACTGAAGCTTTCTTT
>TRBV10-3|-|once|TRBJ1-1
CATGRGGNTEAFF
TGTGCCACCGGAAGGGGGGGAAACACTGAAGCTTTCTTT
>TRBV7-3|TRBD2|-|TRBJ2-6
CASSLGRLAGAISGANVLTF
TGTGCCAGCAGCTTAGGAAGACTAGCGGGGGCCATCTCTGGGGCCAACGTCCTGACTTTC
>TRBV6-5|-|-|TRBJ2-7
CASSFYPQYEQYF
TGTGCCAGCAGTTTCTACCCACAGTACGAGCAGTACTTC
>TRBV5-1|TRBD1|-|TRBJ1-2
CASSSGQANYGYTF
TGCGCCAGCAGCTCGGGACAGGCTAACTATGGCTACACCTTC
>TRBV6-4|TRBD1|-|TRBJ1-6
CASSERTGGSPLHF
TGTGCCAGCAGTGAAAGGACAGGAGGGTCACCCCTCCACTTT
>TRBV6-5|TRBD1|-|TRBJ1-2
CASSYGGQGARGYTF
TGTGCCAGCAGTTACGGGGGACAGGGGGCCAGAGGCTACACCTTC
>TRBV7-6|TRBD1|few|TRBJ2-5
CASSPGTGWTEAQYF
TGTGCCAGCAGCCCAGGGACAGGGTGGACAGAGGCCCAGTACTTC
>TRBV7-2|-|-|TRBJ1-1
CASSLEHVSEAFF
TGTGCCAGCAGCTTAGAGCACGTCTCTGAAGCTTTCTTT
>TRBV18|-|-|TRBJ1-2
CASSPRVEGRILGYTF
TGTGCCAGCTCACCACGAGTCGAGGGCCGGATTCTTGGCTACACCTTC
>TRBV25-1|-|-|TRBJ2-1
CASSENRGGGNEQFF
TGTGCCAGCAGTGAAAATCGGGGAGGGGGCAATGAGCAGTTCTTC
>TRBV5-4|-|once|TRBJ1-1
CASSPIYGLSNTEAFF
TGTGCCAGCAGCCCGATTTACGGACTATCGAACACTGAAGCTTTCTTT
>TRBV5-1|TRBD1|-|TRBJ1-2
CASSLGGQGDYGYTF
TGCGCCAGCAGCTTGGGGGGACAGGGGGACTATGGCTACACCTTC
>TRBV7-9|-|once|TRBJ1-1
CASSRLLRGGKDINTEAFF
TGTGCCAGCTCTCGCCTTCTTCGGGGGGGAAAGGACATTAACACTGAAGCTTTCTTT
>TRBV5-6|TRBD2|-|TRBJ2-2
CASSASLIGGARNTGELFF
TGTGCCAGCAGCGCATCTTTAATCGGGGGGGCTCGTAACACCGGGGAGCTGTTTTTT
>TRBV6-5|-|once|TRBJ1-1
CASRYTDLYDEAFF
TGTGCCAGCAGATACACGGACTTATATGATGAAGCTTTCTTT
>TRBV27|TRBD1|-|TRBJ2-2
CASSLRDRPNTGELFF
TGTGCCAGCAGTCTCCGGGACAGGCCGAACACCGGGGAGCTGTTTTTT
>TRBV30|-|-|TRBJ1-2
CAWSVGVGYTF
TGTGCCTGGAGTGTCGGGGTTGGCTACACCTTC
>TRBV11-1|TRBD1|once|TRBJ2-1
CASSPGTGGTQKFF
TGTGCCAGCAGCCCTGGGACAGGGGGCACCCAAAAGTTCTTC
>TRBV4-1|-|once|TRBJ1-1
CASSQVVSGVNTEAFF
TGCGCCAGCAGCCAAGTAGTATCAGGGGTGAACACTGAAGCTTTCTTT
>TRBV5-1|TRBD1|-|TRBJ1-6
CASSLGLGQGNSPLHF
TGCGCCAGCAGCTTGGGTCTGGGACAGGGGAATTCACCCCTCCACTTT
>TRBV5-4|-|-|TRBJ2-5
CASSLVQSGTQYF
TGTGCCAGCAGCTTGGTCCAGTCAGGGACCCAGTACTTC
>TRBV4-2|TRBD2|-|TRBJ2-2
CASSQDRLAGAGELFF
TGTGCCAGCAGCCAAGACCGGCTAGCGGGGGCTGGGGAGCTGTTTTTT
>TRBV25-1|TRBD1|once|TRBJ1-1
CASSDFVRGLGEAFF
TGTGCCAGCAGTGACTTCGTAAGGGGGCTTGGTGAAGCTTTCTTT
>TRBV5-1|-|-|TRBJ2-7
CASSLGARGEQYF
TGCGCCAGCAGCTTGGGGGCACGGGGCGAGCAGTACTTC
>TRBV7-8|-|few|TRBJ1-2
CASRVGEGEGYTF
TGTGCCAGCAGGGTAGGGGAGGGAGAAGGCTACACCTTC
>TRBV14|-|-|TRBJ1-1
CASSQEGAMNTEAFF
TGTGCCAGCAGCCAAGAAGGGGCCATGAACACTGAAGCTTTCTTT
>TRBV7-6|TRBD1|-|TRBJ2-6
CASSSQGAGANVLTF
TGTGCCAGCAGCTCCCAGGGGGCTGGGGCCAACGTCCTGACTTTC
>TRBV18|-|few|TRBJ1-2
CASSPSSPGARGLYGYTF
TGTGCCAGCTCACCCAGTTCACCAGGGGCGCGAGGGCTCTATGGCTACACCTTC
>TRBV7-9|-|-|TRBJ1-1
CASFGGGALNTEAFF
TGTGCCAGCTTCGGAGGAGGGGCCTTGAACACTGAAGCTTTCTTT
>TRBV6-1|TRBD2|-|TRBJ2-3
CASSDGTTPQNQYF
TGTGCCAGCAGTGACGGGACTACTCCACAAAATCAGTATTTT
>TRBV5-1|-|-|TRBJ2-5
CASGVGARETQYF
TGCGCCAGCGGGGTGGGGGCGCGGGAGACCCAGTACTTC
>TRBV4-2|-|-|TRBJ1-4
CASSQDRGDGNEKLFF
TGTGCCAGCAGCCAAGATCGGGGGGATGGTAATGAAAAACTGTTTTTT
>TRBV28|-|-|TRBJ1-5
CASSSPREGNQPQHF
TGTGCCAGCAGTTCCCCGCGTGAGGGTAATCAGCCCCAGCATTTT
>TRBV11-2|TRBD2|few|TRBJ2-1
CASSFSTSGGAVEQFF
TGTGCCAGCAGCTTTTCGACTAGCGGGGGGGCCGTTGAGCAGTTCTTC
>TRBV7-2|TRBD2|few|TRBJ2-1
CASSSRQGGGANEQFF
TGTGCCAGCAGCTCCCGCCAGGGCGGGGGGGCCAATGAGCAGTTCTTC
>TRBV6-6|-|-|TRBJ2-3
CASSYGDLDYTDTQYF
TGTGCCAGCAGTTATGGCGACTTGGATTACACAGATACGCAGTATTTT
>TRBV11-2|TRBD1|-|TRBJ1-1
CASSALTGLGEAFF
TGTGCCAGCAGCGCACTGACAGGGCTCGGTGAAGCTTTCTTT
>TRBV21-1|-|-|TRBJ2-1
CASSKAPGERESNEQFF
TGTGCCAGCAGCAAAGCGCCCGGGGAAAGGGAGTCCAATGAGCAGTTCTTC
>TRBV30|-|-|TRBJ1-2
CAGGPTGYGGYTF
TGTGCCGGAGGGCCTACGGGATACGGCGGCTACACCTTC
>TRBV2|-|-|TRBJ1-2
CASSEGPPRYTF
TGTGCCAGCAGTGAAGGGCCCCCCCGCTACACCTTC
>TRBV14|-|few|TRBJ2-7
CASSQELSYEQYF
TGTGCCAGCAGCCAAGAACTCTCCTACGAGCAGTACTTC
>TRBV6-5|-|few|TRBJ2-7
CASSYSRADTYEQYF
TGTGCCAGCAGTTACTCGAGGGCAGATACCTACGAGCAGTACTTC
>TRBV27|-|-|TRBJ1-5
CASSFREQQPQHF
TGTGCCAGCAGTTTCCGGGAGCAGCAGCCCCAGCATTTT